Described below is a single T cell receptor (beta chain) sequence and its context. Its antigen remains undetermined. Within one base of it there is no much larger clone, and no base qualities were kept. This sample is part of a study of OX40 agonist ivuxolimab in advanced cancers. Broadly, across the study: Ivuxolimab was a fully human IgG2 agonistic monoclonal antibody targeting the costimulatory receptor OX40 (CD134). Intravenous ivuxolimab was administered to patients every 2 weeks at six dose levels: 0.01, 0.1, 0.3, 1.5, 3 and 10 mg/kg. Of the 50 to 55 dose-escalation patients, hepatocellular carcinoma was present in approximately 20, melanoma in roughly 15, renal cell carcinoma in 9 and head and neck cancer in 9. In the dose-escalation cohort, 70% to 90% of patients were male, and the mean age was around 60 years with a range of 23 to 79. Prior anti-PD-1, anti-PD-L1 or anti-CTLA-4 therapy was permitted, and 35% to 40% of dose-escalation patients had received checkpoint inhibitors. Partial responses were achieved by three dose-escalation patients, of whom one had hepatocellular carcinoma and two had cutaneous melanoma. Peripheral TCRbeta sequencing was intended to test whether TCR sequence diversity was altered and clonal T-cell expansion was caused by ivuxolimab. The paper describes the monotherapy dose-escalation part (N of about 52 patients) of the phase I trial of ivuxolimab.

Patients with autoimmune disease history or receiving systemic immunosuppression were excluded from the trial. Peripheral blood for TCR sequencing was collected from all dose cohorts at baseline, on cycle 4 day 1, and on cycle 7 day 1. Samples came from an open-label, multicenter, first-in-human phase I dose-escalation trial of ivuxolimab. The trial enrolled adults with locally advanced or metastatic head and neck squamous cell, hepatocellular, melanoma or renal cell carcinoma. Before TCR sequencing, CD4+ T cells and CD8+ T cells were sorted from peripheral blood as separate populations. The research as a whole found: After ivuxolimab, more expanded clones were found on average in CD8+ T cells than in CD4+ T cells. The antigen specificity of the peripheral T cells that underwent clonal expansion was not determined. Low levels of normalized T-cell clonal expansion were also seen in some patients who did not respond. Partial responders in the 0.1-3.0 mg/kg groups had among the lowest normalized peripheral clonal expansion, especially among CD8+ T cells. At doses of 0.1 to 3.0 mg/kg, clonal expansion of both CD4+ and CD8+ T cells in blood was seen between baseline and week 6.

For sequencing of the TCRbeta CDR3 region, genomic DNA was extracted from the sorted cells. The immunoSEQ Assay was used for sequencing of TCRbeta CDR3 regions. TCRdb mirrors the immuneACCESS table, restricted to in-frame sequences. Some clones are absent from its copies; in checked studies, under half trace to an unresolved V gene, and the reason for the others is unknown. Recorded for this sample are some 100,000 clones; 90% of them occurred a single time. The ten top clones hold under 0.4% of the sample. V lost 3 bases and J lost 2 bases; the stretch between them is 14 bases long. From the germline V gene (reference sequence), CDR1 is LNHNV and CDR2 is YYDKDF. The CDR3 runs 16 residues from the cysteine to the phenylalanine. Only CDR3 DNA remains: 48 bases, in frame from the first base.

The TCR sequence derives from an adult with an advanced solid tumor such as melanoma, head and neck, liver or kidney cancer. The rearranged chain carries TRBV15 and TRBJ2-1; tentative D gene TRBD2, with 6 bases matching. Sequencing used CD4+ or CD8+ T cells sorted from blood, obtained in a trial of the OX40 agonist ivuxolimab. The CDR3 here reads CATSRQGLSPYNEQFF. The nucleotide sequence reads TGTGCCACCAGCAGGCAGGGACTCTCTCCCTACAATGAGCAGTTCTTC.